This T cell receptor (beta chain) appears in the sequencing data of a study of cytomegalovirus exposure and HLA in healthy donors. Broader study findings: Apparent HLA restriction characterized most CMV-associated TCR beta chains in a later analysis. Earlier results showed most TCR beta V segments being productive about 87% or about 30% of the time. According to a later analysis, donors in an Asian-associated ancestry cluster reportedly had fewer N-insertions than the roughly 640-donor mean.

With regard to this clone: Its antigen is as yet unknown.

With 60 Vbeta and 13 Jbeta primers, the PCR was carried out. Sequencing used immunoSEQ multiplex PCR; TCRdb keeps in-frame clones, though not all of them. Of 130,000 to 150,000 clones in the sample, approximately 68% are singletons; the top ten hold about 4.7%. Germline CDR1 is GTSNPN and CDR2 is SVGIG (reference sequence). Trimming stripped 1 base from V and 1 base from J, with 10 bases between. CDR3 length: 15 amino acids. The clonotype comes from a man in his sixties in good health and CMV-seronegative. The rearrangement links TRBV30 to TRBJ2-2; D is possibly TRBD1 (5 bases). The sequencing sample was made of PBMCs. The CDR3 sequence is CAWSAGHQNTGELFF. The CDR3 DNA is TGTGCCTGGAGTGCAGGACACCAGAACACCGGGGAGCTGTTTTTT.